These 30 T cell receptor beta chains originate from one sample sequenced in a study of early T cells in non-severe SARS-CoV-2 infection (dated by TCRdb to about 2021). Receptor amplification or capture employed 5' RACE. The sample was run on a NextSeq 500. TCRdb trimmed the raw reads at Q25, called clones with MiXCR and kept productive beta chains. Rows with a matching CDR3 protein are joined into one entry that keeps the most common DNA and genes. The sample data list around 57,000 distinct CDR3 sequences, and approximately 11% of these were observed just once. The ten largest clones represent 1.7% of the sample. The sample taken for sequencing was whole blood. The source of these receptors is an adult who was a healthcare worker with PCR-confirmed SARS-CoV-2 infection or an uninfected control (not recorded which).

J is TRBJ1-2 and V is TRBV5-5, with a possible D match to TRBD1 (6 bases). The CDR3 extends over 15 amino acids. Germline CDR1 is SGHKS and CDR2 is YYEKEE (reference sequence). V lost 4 bases to trimming and J lost 4 bases, with 17 bases between them. The CDR3 reads CASSPVGAPGYGYTF. The CDR3 nucleotides are TGTGCCAGCAGCCCGGTGGGGGCGCCCGGCTATGGCTACACCTTC.

In its sample, this clonotype was seen many times. This sequence joins TRBV12-3 or TRBV12-4 and TRBJ1-5; D remains ambiguous. The CDR3 covers 14 residues. The V gene lost 1 base and the J gene lost 3 bases, with 7 bases spanning the gap. CDR3 sequence: CASSLGHNNQPQHF. The CDR3 DNA follows: TGTGCCAGCAGTTTAGGCCACAACAATCAGCCCCAGCATTTT.

This clonotype turned up a few times. The V gene is TRBV19, the J gene TRBJ1-4, with D maybe TRBD1 (5 bases). The V gene's germline CDR1 is LNHDA and CDR2 SQIVND (reference sequence). The CDR3 is made up of 13 amino acids. Trimming took 8 bases from V and 7 from J, leaving 14 bases between them. CDR3 in amino acids: CASQRQGSEKLFF. The CDR3 DNA is TGTGCCAGTCAGCGCCAGGGAAGTGAAAAACTGTTTTTT.

The rearrangement joins TRBV6-2 or TRBV6-3 to TRBJ2-2; TRBD1 matches 11 bases. Germline V gene data show CDR1 as MNHEY and CDR2 as SVGEGT. With V trimmed by 4 bases and J by 4 bases, 5 bases remained unmatched. The CDR3 has 16 residues. The CDR3 is CASSSRDRGITGELFF. DNA of the CDR3: TGTGCCAGCAGTTCAAGGGACAGGGGGATCACCGGGGAGCTGTTTTTT.

The rearrangement uses TRBV6-2 or TRBV6-3 and TRBJ1-1, with a possible D match to TRBD1 (6 bases). V was pared by 0 bases and J by 5 bases, with 13 bases between. The CDR3 is 15 residues long. Germline V gene data show CDR1 as MNHEY and CDR2 as SVGEGT. The CDR3 coding sequence is TGTGCCAGCAGTTACTCGCCAGGGACACTTACTGAAGCTTTCTTT. Amino acids: CASSYSPGTLTEAFF.

This clonotype appeared many times. The chain couples TRBV10-3 to TRBJ2-3; the D call may be TRBD1 or TRBD2 (6 bases each). The CDR3 runs to 16 residues. V dropped 2 bases and J dropped 5 bases, with 17 bases sitting between them. From germline, CDR1 is ENHRY and CDR2 SYGVKD. CDR3 sequence: CAISERGGGLQDTQYF. CDR3 in DNA: TGTGCCATCAGTGAGCGAGGGGGAGGACTTCAAGATACGCAGTATTTT.

This clonotype was detected ten times or more. V usage is TRBV6-6 and J usage is TRBJ2-5; no definite D call. Trimming stripped 2 bases from V and 1 base from J, with 8 bases between. This CDR3 spans 14 amino acids. Germline CDR1 MNHNY, CDR2 SVGAGI (reference sequence). The CDR3 spells CASSYIDFQETQYF. CDR3 sequence (DNA): TGTGCCAGCAGTTACATCGACTTCCAAGAGACCCAGTACTTC.

This clonotype was observed at least ten times. The rearrangement joins TRBV4-1 to TRBJ1-1; TRBD1 might be the D (6 bases). Germline lookup yields CDR1 MGHRA and CDR2 YSYEKL. This CDR3 spans 14 amino acids. Trimming shortened V by 1 base and J by 8 bases, and 14 bases separated the two germline ends. CDR3 coding DNA: TGCGCCAGCAGCCAAGTACTCCGGGGGCCGGAAGCTTTCTTT. Its protein is CASSQVLRGPEAFF.

This clonotype was recorded at least ten times. The CDR3: CASSLAGTANTGELFF. CDR3 coding DNA: TGTGCCAGCAGCTTAGCCGGGACAGCGAACACCGGGGAGCTGTTTTTT. This sequence joins TRBV7-2 and TRBJ2-2; 7 bases map to TRBD1. The germline V gene has CDR1 SGHTA and CDR2 FQGNSA. Germline trimming cut 0 bases from V and 0 bases from J; bases unmatched to any gene: 1. CDR3 length: 16 amino acids.

This rearrangement joins TRBV9 to TRBJ2-1; D gene uncertain. The V end lost 1 base, the J end lost 0 bases, and 8 bases lay between the germline ends. In germline, CDR1 is SGDLS, CDR2 YYNGEE. CDR3 length: 15 residues. This CDR3 is CASSVTPSSYNEQFF. The CDR3 bases are TGTGCCAGCAGCGTAACTCCGAGCTCCTACAATGAGCAGTTCTTC.

This clonotype was counted ten times or more. The V gene is TRBV10-3, the J gene TRBJ1-1; D gene unclear. Germline V CDR1 and CDR2: ENHRY, SYGVKD. This CDR3 is 12 amino acids long. The V and J ends lost 4 bases and 7 bases respectively, with 10 bases between them. The CDR3 DNA sequence: TGTGCCATCAGTGGCTTAGGCTATGAAGCTTTCTTT. This translates into CAISGLGYEAFF.

In its sample, this clonotype was seen many times. The chain carries TRBV6-5 and TRBJ2-7, with D possibly being TRBD1 (5 bases). CDR1 is MNHEY and CDR2 is SVGAGI in the germline V gene. The CDR3 runs 13 residues. Trimming removed 0 bases at V and 7 bases at J, with 10 bases between. CDR3: CASSYSRQGEQYF. CDR3 nucleotides: TGTGCCAGCAGTTACTCGAGGCAGGGTGAGCAGTACTTC.

This clonotype was counted ten times or more. V usage is TRBV6-5 and J usage is TRBJ2-7; tentatively, D is TRBD2 (6 bases). Between the trimmed V and J ends, which lost 6 bases and 2 bases, there was a span of 14 bases. The V gene's germline CDR1 is MNHEY and CDR2 SVGAGI. The CDR3 length is 14 residues. In DNA form, the CDR3 reads TGTGCCAGCAGCCCCGACTGGACTACCTACGAGCAGTACTTC. Protein product: CASSPDWTTYEQYF.

This clonotype appeared many times. The V call is TRBV5-5, the J call TRBJ2-7; maybe TRBD2 (5 bases). Germline CDR1 is SGHKS and CDR2 is YYEKEE (reference sequence). Trimming removed 4 bases at V and 4 bases at J, with 9 bases between. This CDR3 is 12 amino acids long. The CDR3 sequence: CASSGGTYEQYF. The CDR3 DNA is TGTGCCAGCAGCGGAGGAACTTACGAGCAGTACTTC.

The table lists this clonotype with a few counts. The chain joins TRBV7-9 to TRBJ2-5, with TRBD2 matching 8 bases. CDR1 and CDR2 from the germline V gene are SEHNR and FQNEAQ (reference sequence). The CDR3 has 15 amino acids. J lost 5 bases, V lost 1 base, and 6 bases had no gene match. CDR3 DNA sequence: TGTGCCAGCAGCTTAGGACAGCGGGGGCTGGAGACCCAGTACTTC. Amino acid sequence: CASSLGQRGLETQYF.

This clonotype was picked up a small number of times. The J gene is TRBJ2-3, the V gene TRBV5-1, with no clear D. Between the trimmed V and J ends, which lost 2 bases and 2 bases, there was a span of 12 bases. This CDR3 is 15 amino acids long. Germline V CDR1 and CDR2: SGHRS, YFSETQ. CDR3 bases: TGCGCCAGCAGCTTCATGGGCGGCTTCACAGATACGCAGTATTTT. Amino acids: CASSFMGGFTDTQYF.

The genes are TRBV9 and TRBJ2-5; the D gene is possibly TRBD1 (6 bases). This CDR3 contains 14 residues. Germline V gene sequence: CDR1 SGDLS, CDR2 YYNGEE. Trimming took 0 bases from V and 5 from J, leaving 11 bases between them. For the CDR3, the DNA is TGTGCCAGCAGCGTAGAAACAGGGTGGGAGACCCAGTACTTC. Translation gives CASSVETGWETQYF.

This clonotype was found many times. The V and J genes are TRBV20-1 and TRBJ1-1; D gene uncertain. The CDR3 spans 11 residues. The germline gives CDR1 DFQATT, CDR2 SNEGSKA (reference sequence). Trimming took 3 bases from V and 3 from J, leaving 5 bases between them. As DNA, the CDR3 is TGCAGTGCTAGTAGGGACACTGAAGCTTTCTTT. Translation gives CSASRDTEAFF.

Concerning this clonotype: A much larger clonotype is one base distant, so this may be a read error. The rearrangement uses TRBV6-5 and TRBJ1-6; TRBD1 aligns across 10 bases. CDR1 MNHEY and CDR2 SVGAGI come from the germline V gene. The CDR3 is made up of 17 amino acids. The chain's CDR3 is CASSYSWGTGDNSSLHF. CDR3 nucleotides: TGTGCCAGCAGTTACTCGTGGGGGACAGGGGATAATTCATCCCTCCACTTT.

There are a few counts of this clonotype. The V call is TRBV3-1, the J call TRBJ1-4; 7 bases align to TRBD1. V lost 3 bases to trimming and J lost 10 bases; unmatched junction nucleotides: 2. Germline V gene lookup returns CDR1 LGHDT and CDR2 YNNKEL (reference sequence). The CDR3 runs 12 residues. The DNA of the CDR3 is TGTGCCAGCAGCCAGGGGACAGCAAAACTGTTTTTT. This gives the protein CASSQGTAKLFF.

This clonotype has a handful of counts. V is TRBV11-2 and J is TRBJ2-3, with D unresolved. The CDR3 has 14 residues. The ends were cut back, 0 bases at V and 9 bases at J, with 13 bases in the middle. Germline lookup yields CDR1 SGHAT and CDR2 FQNNGV. In nucleotides, the CDR3 is TGTGCCAGCAGCTTAGATTATCGAGCATCGACGCAGTATTTT. It encodes CASSLDYRASTQYF.

This clonotype appeared a few times. The chain is built from TRBV7-8 and TRBJ2-7; D not certain. Germline V gene lookup returns CDR1 SGHVS and CDR2 FQNEAQ. The CDR3 has 14 amino acids. V was shortened by 4 bases and J by 0 bases, with 10 bases between the two germline ends. The CDR3 protein is CASSSPRSSYEQYF. The CDR3 DNA reads as TGTGCCAGCAGCTCACCGAGGAGCTCCTACGAGCAGTACTTC.

The sample holds many counts of this clonotype. This chain links TRBV6-5 with TRBJ1-4; 8 positions agree with TRBD1. V was pared by 8 bases and J by 11 bases, with 16 bases of the junction left unmatched. The CDR3 covers 15 residues. Germline CDR1 is MNHEY and CDR2 is SVGAGI. CDR3 residues: CASGLHRQGTVKLFF. The CDR3 nucleotides are TGTGCCAGCGGACTACATCGACAGGGGACGGTGAAACTGTTTTTT.

The DNA for the CDR3 is TGTGCCAGCAGTGGCCGCCCCACTAGCGGGGGGACCAATGAGCAGTTCTTC. Translated, it gives CASSGRPTSGGTNEQFF. This chain joins TRBV6-4 and TRBJ2-1; TRBD2 matches at 12 bases. The CDR3 loop spans 17 amino acids. The V gene end was trimmed by 4 bases and the J gene end by 6 bases; junction bases not matched to a gene: 10. CDR1 is MRHNA and CDR2 is SNTAGT in the germline V gene.

This clonotype was recorded at least ten times. V is TRBV12-3 or TRBV12-4 and J is TRBJ2-3; 7 nucleotides line up with TRBD1. V shed 3 bases, J shed 7 bases, and the junction held 10 bases outside the gene matches. The CDR3 runs 15 residues. The DNA of the CDR3 is TGTGCCAGCAGTTTTCAGGGGGTCGGAGGACATACGCAGTATTTT. Protein product: CASSFQGVGGHTQYF.

In this sample, this clonotype turned up many times. This sequence joins TRBV24-1 and TRBJ2-5; TRBD1 matches at 10 bases. The CDR3 length is 15 residues. The germline V gene has CDR1 KGHDR and CDR2 SFDVKD. The trim removed 4 bases at V and 1 base at J, leaving 2 bases unmatched. CDR3 amino acids: CATSERTGGQETQYF. The CDR3 nucleotides read TGTGCCACCAGTGAACGGACAGGGGGCCAAGAGACCCAGTACTTC.

This clonotype came up a few times. V usage is TRBV20-1 and J usage is TRBJ2-7, with D possibly TRBD1 on 6 matching bases. The V and J ends lost 0 bases and 4 bases respectively, with 16 bases between them. Germline V gene lookup returns CDR1 DFQATT and CDR2 SNEGSKA (reference sequence). The CDR3 extends over 15 amino acids. CDR3 loop: CSARDQGQNLYEQYF. CDR3 nucleotides: TGCAGTGCTAGAGATCAAGGACAGAACTTATACGAGCAGTACTTC.

J is TRBJ2-7 and V is TRBV10-3; 7 positions match TRBD1. The CDR3 is made up of 13 amino acids. From germline, CDR1 is ENHRY and CDR2 SYGVKD. Trimming removed 6 bases from V and 5 bases from J; junction bases left unmatched: 7. The DNA of the CDR3 is TGTGCCATCAGCTTGGACAGGATCAACGAGCAGTACTTC. Residues: CAISLDRINEQYF.

This clonotype occurred many times. V gene TRBV12-3 or TRBV12-4 combines with J gene TRBJ1-5; possibly TRBD1 for D (5 bases). This CDR3 is built from 17 residues. The V gene lost 4 bases and the J gene lost 4 bases, with 20 bases spanning the gap. DNA for the CDR3: TGTGCCAGCAGTTCCAACCCCTTCGGGACGGGGAATCAGCCCCAGCATTTT. It specifies CASSSNPFGTGNQPQHF.

This clonotype was seen only a few times. The chain uses TRBV15 and TRBJ2-1; unclear D gene. The CDR3 runs to 16 residues. Germline values: CDR1 LNHNV, CDR2 YYDKDF (reference sequence). V was clipped by 0 bases and J by 2 bases, with 11 bases between them. Written as DNA, the CDR3 is TGTGCCACCAGCAGAGATTTAAGCAATACCTACAATGAGCAGTTCTTC. Translating it yields CATSRDLSNTYNEQFF.